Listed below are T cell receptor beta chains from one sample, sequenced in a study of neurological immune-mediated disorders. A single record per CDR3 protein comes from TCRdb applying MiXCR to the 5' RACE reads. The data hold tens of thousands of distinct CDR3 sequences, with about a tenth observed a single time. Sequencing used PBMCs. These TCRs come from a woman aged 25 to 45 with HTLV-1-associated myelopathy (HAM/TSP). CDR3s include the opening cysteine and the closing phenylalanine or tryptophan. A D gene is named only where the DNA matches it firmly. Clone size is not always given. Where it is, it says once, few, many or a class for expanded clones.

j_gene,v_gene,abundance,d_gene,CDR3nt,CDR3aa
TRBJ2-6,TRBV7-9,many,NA,TGTGCCAGCAGCGACGTCCCGGGGGCCGGGTTCTCTGGGGCCAACGTCCTGACTTTC,CASSDVPGAGFSGANVLTF
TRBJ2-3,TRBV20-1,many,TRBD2,TGCAGTGCTACTAGCGGGGGGAACACAGATACGCAGTATTTT,CSATSGGNTDTQYF
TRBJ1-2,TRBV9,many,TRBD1,TGTGCCAGCAGCGTGACCGATGGACAGGGGAACTATGGCTACACCTTC,CASSVTDGQGNYGYTF
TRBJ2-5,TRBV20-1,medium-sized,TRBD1,TGCAGTGCCCCCCGGGACAGGGAAGAGACCCAGTACTTC,CSAPRDREETQYF
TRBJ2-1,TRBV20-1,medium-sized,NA,TGCAGTCTCCCCTGGGGCTATGAGCAGTTCTTC,CSLPWGYEQFF
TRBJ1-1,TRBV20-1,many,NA,TGCAGTGCGGGTAGGGGGGGCGAGACTGAAGCTTTCTTT,CSAGRGGETEAFF
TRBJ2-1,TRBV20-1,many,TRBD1,TGCAGTGCTAGAGTCAACAGGGGGCTTAACGAGCAGTTCTTC,CSARVNRGLNEQFF
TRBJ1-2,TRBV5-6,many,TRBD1,TGTGCCAGCAGCTTGGGGACAGGCGACTACACCTTC,CASSLGTGDYTF
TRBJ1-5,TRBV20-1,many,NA,TGCAGTGCTAGGGTCTCGACCTACCAGCCCCAGCATTTT,CSARVSTYQPQHF
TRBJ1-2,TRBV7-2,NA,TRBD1,TGTGCCAGCAGCTTGGACAGGGGGCTACTGGGCTATGTCTACACCTTT,CASSLDRGLLGYVYTF
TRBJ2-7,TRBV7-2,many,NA,TGTGCCAGCAGCCACACGGGGGGCGGGGCAGAGGAGCAGTACTTC,CASSHTGGGAEEQYF
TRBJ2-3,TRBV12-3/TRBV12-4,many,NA,TGTGCCAGCAGTCATACCCAGCGGGCAAACACAGATACGCAGTATTTT,CASSHTQRANTDTQYF
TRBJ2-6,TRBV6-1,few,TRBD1,TGTGCCAGCAGTGTTCTGAGTCACAGGGGGCGGTTCTCTGGGGCCAACGTCCTGACTTTC,CASSVLSHRGRFSGANVLTF
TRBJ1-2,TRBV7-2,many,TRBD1,TGTGCCAGCAGCTTGGACAGGGGGCTACTGGGCTATGGCTACACCTTC,CASSLDRGLLGYGYTF
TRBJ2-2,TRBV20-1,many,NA,TGCAGTGCGCCGACTGCGAACACCGGGGAGCTGTTTTTT,CSAPTANTGELFF
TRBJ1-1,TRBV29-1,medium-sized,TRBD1,TGCAGCGTTGCAGGGGGCATGAGGAACACTGAAGCTTTCTTT,CSVAGGMRNTEAFF
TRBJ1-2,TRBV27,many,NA,TGTGCCAGCAGTTCGCGGACAACCGCTAACTATGGCTACACCTTC,CASSSRTTANYGYTF
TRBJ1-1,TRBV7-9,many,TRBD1,TGTGCCAGCAGCTTTGGGAATCAGGGGGCGAAAGCTTTCTTT,CASSFGNQGAKAFF
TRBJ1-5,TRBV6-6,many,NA,TGTGCCAGCAGGGGGGTGGCCGCCCGGCCCCAGCATTTT,CASRGVAARPQHF
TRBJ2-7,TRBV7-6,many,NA,TGTGCCAGCAGCTTAGCTTTGGGTTCCGAGCAGTACTTC,CASSLALGSEQYF
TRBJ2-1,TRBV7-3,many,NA,TGTGCCAGCAGCTCGTCAGGGGGGGCTGAGCAGTTCTTC,CASSSSGGAEQFF
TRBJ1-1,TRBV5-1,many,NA,TGCGCCAGCAGCTTACAGTTGAGATCGAACACTGAAGCTTTCTTT,CASSLQLRSNTEAFF
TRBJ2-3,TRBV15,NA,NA,TGTGCCACCAGCAGAGACCAAGAAGGTACGCAGTATTTT,CATSRDQEGTQYF
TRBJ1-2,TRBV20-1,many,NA,TGCAGTGCTGAACGAGAACACGGAAGCTATGGCTACACCTTC,CSAEREHGSYGYTF
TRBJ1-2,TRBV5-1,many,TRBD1,TGCGCCAGCAGCTTGGACGACAGGGGAGCGCAGGGCTACACCTTC,CASSLDDRGAQGYTF
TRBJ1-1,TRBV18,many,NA,TGTGCCAGCTCCCAAAAAGTGGATCGGGGCACTGAAGCTTTCTTT,CASSQKVDRGTEAFF
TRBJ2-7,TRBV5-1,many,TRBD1,TGCGCCAGCAGCTTGATGCACAGGGGATCCTACGAGCAGTACTTC,CASSLMHRGSYEQYF
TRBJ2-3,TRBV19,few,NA,TGTGCCTGTAAGCCCGATTTCCGGGACAAAGATACGCAGTATTTT,CACKPDFRDKDTQYF
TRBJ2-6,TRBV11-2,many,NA,TGTGCCAGCAGCCACCCCCGACAAACCGGGGCCAACGTCCTGACTTTC,CASSHPRQTGANVLTF
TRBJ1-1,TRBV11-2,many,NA,TGTGCCAGCAGCCCATGGGGACGGGAGAACACTGAAGCTTTCTTT,CASSPWGRENTEAFF
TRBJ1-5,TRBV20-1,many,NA,TGCAGTGCTAGGGGGGGGGCGGAGAATCAGCCCCAGCATTTT,CSARGGAENQPQHF
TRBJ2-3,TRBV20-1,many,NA,TGCAGTGCTAGAGATCCGCAGGGGGGGACAGATACGCAGTATTTT,CSARDPQGGTDTQYF
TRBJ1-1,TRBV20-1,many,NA,TGCAGTGCTAGAGCCTACACAGGGCCGAACACTGAAGCTTTCTTT,CSARAYTGPNTEAFF
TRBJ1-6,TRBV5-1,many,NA,TGCGCCAGCAGCTTGGTACCGGGTGATAATTCACCCCTCCACTTT,CASSLVPGDNSPLHF
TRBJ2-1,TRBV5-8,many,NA,TGTGCCAGCAGCCTGAGGGCCGGGCGGTTCTTC,CASSLRAGRFF
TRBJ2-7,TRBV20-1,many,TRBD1,TGCAGCGCCGGGACAGACTCATACGAGCAGTACTTC,CSAGTDSYEQYF
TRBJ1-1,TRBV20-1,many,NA,TGCAGTGCTAGAGGCAGGGGTAACACTGAAGCTTTCTTT,CSARGRGNTEAFF
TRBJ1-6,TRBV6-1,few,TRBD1,TGTGCCAGCATCTACTCGGGACAGGGAACCTATAATTCACCCCTCCACTTT,CASIYSGQGTYNSPLHF
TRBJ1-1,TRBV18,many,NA,TGTGCCAGCTCAGTGGGACAGAACACTGAAGCTTTCTTT,CASSVGQNTEAFF